This T cell receptor beta chain emerged from a study of CD8 T cells in Susac syndrome. Study conclusions and caveats: As the study acknowledged, the number of individuals who were part of its TCR sequencing and HLA analysis was relatively small.

RNA totalling roughly 0.5 to 1 ug underwent reverse transcription with random hexamers. One entry per CDR3 protein, called by TCRdb with MiXCR from the immunoSEQ multiplex PCR reads. The sample consists of 150,000 to 200,000 distinct CDR3 sequences, roughly 94% of them appearing once. CDR3 length: 12 amino acids. Germline CDR1 and CDR2: DFQATT and SNEGSKA (reference sequence). V gave up 5 bases and J gave up 3 bases, with 10 bases separating them. The multiple sclerosis control group comprised treatment-naive patients with stable or active relapsing-remitting disease. In regard to this clonotype: The antigen is not known.

The sequenced material came from CD4+ T cells from PBMCs. The clonotype originates from a human donor with multiple sclerosis. The chain uses TRBV20-1 and TRBJ1-2; maybe TRBD1 (5 bases). Here the CDR3 DNA reads TGCAGTGCTCTCGGGACCTACTATGGCTACACCTTC. It specifies CSALGTYYGYTF.